These T cell receptor beta chains were read from a single sample in a study of blood T cell repertoires in COVID-19. The protocol was immunoSEQ multiplex PCR, while the TCRdb copy is restricted to in-frame clones and leaves out a portion. Of under 200,000 clones in the sample, 85% were seen once. Sequencing input: peripheral blood. The receptor source for this set is a man in his sixties with COVID-19, enrolled during active disease. Both conserved end residues are trimmed from each CDR3.

>TRBV7-9
ASSFTVNTEAF
>TRBV10-3
AISDMGTGAGF
>TRBV29-1
SVRTAGEAF
>TRBV3-1/TRBV3-2
ASSQDRGQPQH
>TRBV11-2
ASSLDRLNTEAF
>TRBV2
ARSGGRFTEAF
>TRBV7-9
ASSPQEQF
>TRBV7-9
ASSLSGTTQETQY
>TRBV30
AWSPLGRGFGNTIY
>TRBV7-9
ASSPQMTGRLEKLF